Described below is a single T cell receptor beta chain sequence and its context. What it recognizes is unknown. The sample is drawn from a study of cytomegalovirus exposure and HLA in healthy donors. Study-level points and caveats: Information on immune exposure was restricted to one variable (CMV serostatus). Investigators reported approximately 170 TCR beta chains as tied to cytomegalovirus. Among the sequence variants, a highly shared cluster was likely an artifact of sequencing.

PCR involved 60 Vbeta and 13 Jbeta primers. Only in-frame clones appear in the TCRdb table, and some are missing; sequencing was by immunoSEQ multiplex PCR. The sample lists approximately 55,000 clones; 81% were seen once. V lost 5 bases and J 5 bases, leaving 15 bases between the germline ends. CDR1 and CDR2 from the germline V gene are MNHEY and SVGAGI. The CDR3 spans 14 residues. This sequence joins TRBV6-5 and TRBJ2-5; D gene ambiguous. The sequenced material came from PBMCs. The origin of this receptor is a boy between 10 and 17 years old in good health and CMV-seropositive. The CDR3 here is CASSPYLARETQYF. CDR3 bases: TGTGCCAGCAGTCCCTACCTCGCGCGGGAGACCCAGTACTTC.